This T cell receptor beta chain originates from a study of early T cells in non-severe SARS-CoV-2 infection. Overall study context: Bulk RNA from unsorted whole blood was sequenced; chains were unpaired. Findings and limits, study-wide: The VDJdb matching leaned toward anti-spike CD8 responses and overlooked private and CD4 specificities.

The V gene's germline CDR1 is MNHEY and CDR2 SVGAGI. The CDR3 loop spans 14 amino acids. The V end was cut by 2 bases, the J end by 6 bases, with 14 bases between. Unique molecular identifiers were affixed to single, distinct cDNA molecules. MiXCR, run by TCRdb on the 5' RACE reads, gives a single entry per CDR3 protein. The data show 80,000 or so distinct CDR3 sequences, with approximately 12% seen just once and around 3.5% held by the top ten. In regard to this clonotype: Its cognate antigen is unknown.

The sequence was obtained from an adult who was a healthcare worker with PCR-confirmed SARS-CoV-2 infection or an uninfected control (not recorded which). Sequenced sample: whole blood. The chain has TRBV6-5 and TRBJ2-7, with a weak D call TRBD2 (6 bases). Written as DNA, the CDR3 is TGTGCCAGCAGTTACGGGGAGGCGGGCCCCGAGCAGTACTTC. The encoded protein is CASSYGEAGPEQYF.